In this sample, the clone carrying this T cell receptor (beta chain) turned up a few times. No antigen is known for it. This entry comes from a study of T cell repertoires in cytomegalovirus infection. For the study at large: Indications of both CMV infection and matching HLA type were provided by public TCR beta signatures. The study's findings and limits: Cumulative frequency of public TCR beta families picked out carriers of CMV plus the relevant HLA. Dominating the ex vivo response were TCR beta clonotypes that were CMV-specific and HLA-C-restricted.

Germline values: CDR1 KGHDR, CDR2 SFDVKD. The CDR3 contains 15 residues. Trimming removed 4 bases from V and 2 bases from J; junction bases left unmatched: 4. Each CDR3 protein gets one entry after TCRdb re-called the reads with MiXCR. The data contain approximately 500,000 distinct CDR3 sequences, approximately 16% of them singletons. The specimen was CD8+ T cells from PBMCs. The source of this sequence is a human donor in good health (CMV status not recorded). Some clones in this sample may be carry-over from other donors' samples. V and J are TRBV24-1 and TRBJ2-5, with 9 bases lining up with TRBD1. The CDR3 nucleotides read TGTGCCACCAGTGAACCGGGACAGGGTCAAGAGACCCAGTACTTC. Its translation: CATSEPGQGQETQYF.